This T cell receptor beta chain was sequenced for a study of blood T cell repertoires in COVID-19. On the study more broadly: COVID-19 samples, acute and convalescent, were from the United States, Italy and Spain. T cells, B-cell-depleted T cells, or PBMCs supplied cDNA or gDNA.

Trimming took off 1 base at V and 6 bases at J, with 8 bases between the two ends. Germline values: CDR1 SGHNT, CDR2 YYREEE (reference sequence). CDR3 length equals 12 residues. In the authors' workflow: Estimates of nucleated cell counts were drawn from the amplification of reference gene primers. Assay used: immunoSEQ multiplex PCR; TCRdb lists only in-frame clones, some missing. V and J calls and clone size are given by that table; D and trimming were obtained from the DNA. The sample lists approximately 94,000 clones, around nine tenths seen once, with 4.8% in the top ten. Sequences were obtained from peripheral blood. This sequence was found in an elderly woman with active COVID-19. This chain connects TRBV5-4 to TRBJ2-7; tentative D call: TRBD1 (5 bases). In DNA form, the CDR3 reads TGTGCCAGCAGCTTGATTGGGGCCGAGCAGTACTTC. Translating it yields CASSLIGAEQYF.